Sequencing of this T cell receptor beta chain was carried out in a study of T cell clonality in common variable immunodeficiency. Sequenced by immunoSEQ multiplex PCR; TCRdb stores in-frame clones only, minus some. Observed in the sample are some 53,000 clones, none of them singletons. In germline, CDR1 is GTSNPN, CDR2 SVGIG (reference sequence). The CDR3 loop spans 16 amino acids. This clone was detected a few times. Read sequence stops 3 residues before the CDR3 end, and the germline J gene provides the missing end. The sequenced material came from peripheral blood mononuclear cells. V gene TRBV30 combines with J gene TRBJ2-2, with TRBD1 matching over 8 bases. The receptor was derived from a person aged 18 to 70 in good health. This CDR3 reads CAWNQDRAATNEKLFF. Partial CDR3 DNA: TGTGCCTGGAACCAGGACAGGGCCGCAACTAATGAAAAG.